This T cell receptor (beta chain) was found in a study of spatial heterogeneity in lung cancer. Study-level information: Detection consistently captured more beta-chain sequences than alpha-chain sequences. More than 8.5 raw reads, on average, carried each unique TCR and UMI combination.

This clonotype was recorded at least ten times. Sample time point: sample taken at primary tumor resection. 55 to 80 TRACERx patients with early, untreated non-small cell lung cancer donated samples. No cell sorting; template was whole RNA from tumor, lung tissue or PBMC. Germline-derived CDR1 and CDR2 are DFQATT and SNEGSKA (reference sequence). Trimming took 1 base from V and 7 from J; bases not matched to a gene: 6. CDR3 length: 14 amino acids. TCRdb reanalysed the 5' RACE reads using MiXCR and keeps one entry per CDR3 protein. The table has 30,000 to 40,000 distinct CDR3 sequences, approximately 3.1% seen once.

The receptor comes from a male donor with early-stage non-small cell lung cancer. The chain uses TRBV20-1 and TRBJ2-3, with 9 bases lining up with TRBD2. The specimen was normal lung tissue next to the tumor, collected at surgery. This chain's CDR3 is CSARVGGRGYTQYF. DNA for the CDR3: TGCAGTGCTAGAGTCGGCGGGAGGGGGTATACGCAGTATTTT.